The 18 T cell receptor beta chains in this list originate from one sample, sequenced in a study of T cells in Graves' hyperthyroidism and ophthalmopathy. RNA transcripts were the template for amplifying TCR beta CDR3 regions. HTBI primers were used for first-round RT-PCR of the TCR CDR3. Using its own MiXCR run on the multiplex PCR reads, TCRdb lists one record per CDR3 protein. The sample yields around 620,000 distinct CDR3 sequences, approximately 14% seen once. Sequenced input: blood. The source is a woman between 18 and 29 years old with Graves' ophthalmopathy.

This clonotype has a count of ten or more. The chain is built from TRBV7-9 and TRBJ2-3, with 12 nucleotides matching TRBD2. The germline V gene has CDR1 SEHNR and CDR2 FQNEAQ (reference sequence). Trimming at V came to 1 base and at J to 1 base, leaving 15 bases not matched to a gene. The CDR3 is made up of 21 amino acids. The CDR3 sequence: CASSLVRLAGGRSSGTDTQYF. DNA of the CDR3: TGTGCCAGCAGCTTAGTACGGCTAGCGGGAGGGCGCTCGTCTGGCACAGATACGCAGTATTTT.

This clonotype was counted ten times or more. The chain couples TRBV7-3 to TRBJ2-5; D is undetermined. Germline CDR1 and CDR2: SGHTA and FQGTGA. Deletions cut 1 base from V and 1 base from J, with 4 bases between. The CDR3 is made up of 13 amino acids. CDR3 residues: CASSLIFQETQYF. The CDR3 DNA is TGTGCCAGCAGCTTAATCTTCCAAGAGACCCAGTACTTC.

At least ten counts were recorded for this clonotype. The chain carries TRBV5-1 and TRBJ2-7, with 8 positions matching TRBD1. The V gene end was trimmed by 4 bases and the J gene end by 0 bases; junction bases not matched to a gene: 6. Germline V CDR1 and CDR2: SGHRS, YFSETQ. The CDR3 totals 15 residues. This CDR3 reads CASSGRTGSSYEQYF. DNA for the CDR3: TGCGCCAGCAGCGGGAGGACAGGGAGCTCCTACGAGCAGTACTTC.

Points on this clonotype: This may come from a read error, since a much larger clone is one base off. This chain connects TRBV9 to TRBJ2-1, with D maybe TRBD2 (5 bases). The CDR3 is 14 amino acids. V lost 2 bases, J lost 3 bases, and 9 bases lay in between. The germline gives CDR1 SGDLS, CDR2 YYNGEE. CDR3 amino acids: CASSVDSFYNEQFF. CDR3 coding DNA: TGTGCCAGCAGCGTGGACTCGTTCTACAATGAGCAGTTCTTC.

This clonotype came up many times. V gene TRBV20-1 combines with J gene TRBJ1-2; D unclear. V was pared by 0 bases and J by 4 bases, with 15 bases between. The germline CDR1 and CDR2 sequences are DFQATT and SNEGSKA (reference sequence). This CDR3 has 15 amino acids. This CDR3 is CSARDSPTVRYGYTF. CDR3 DNA: TGCAGTGCTAGAGATTCCCCCACAGTACGCTATGGCTACACCTTC.

This clonotype was counted many times. The chain links TRBV5-8 to TRBJ1-1; a weak D match, TRBD1 (5 bases). V lost 2 bases to trimming and J lost 11 bases, with 13 bases between them. CDR1 SGHTS and CDR2 YDEGEE come from the germline V gene. The CDR3 has 12 amino acids. Written as DNA, the CDR3 is TGTGCCAGCAGCTTCGGCATCGGGGCTGCTTTCTTT. As protein: CASSFGIGAAFF.

This clonotype was seen repeatedly, ten times or more. The chain joins TRBV20-1 to TRBJ2-5; D gene uncertain. Trimming stripped 5 bases from V and 5 bases from J, with 12 bases between. Germline assignment: CDR1 DFQATT and CDR2 SNEGSKA (reference sequence). This CDR3 comprises 12 residues. DNA of the CDR3: TGCAGTGCTCCCTCGTCCTCCGAGACCCAGTACTTC. Its protein is CSAPSSSETQYF.

This clonotype was counted ten times or more. This chain joins TRBV11-3 and TRBJ2-3; the D gene is possibly TRBD2 (5 bases). Germline values: CDR1 SGHNT, CDR2 YENEEA. CDR3 length equals 14 residues. V shed 0 bases and J shed 2 bases, with 6 bases lying between them. The chain's CDR3 is CASSLEAVTDTQYF. CDR3 coding DNA: TGTGCCAGCAGCTTAGAAGCGGTCACAGATACGCAGTATTTT.

This clonotype occurred many times. V and J are TRBV12-3 or TRBV12-4 and TRBJ2-5; no clear D. This CDR3 region has 14 residues. Deletions cut 1 base from V and 4 bases from J, with 10 bases between. The CDR3 nucleotides are TGTGCCAGCAGTTTAGTCTCACTATCAGAGACCCAGTACTTC. This gives the protein CASSLVSLSETQYF.

This clonotype came up many times. The V call is TRBV7-3, the J call TRBJ2-1; weak D call: TRBD1 (6 bases). CDR3 length: 16 residues. V was clipped by 3 bases and J by 3 bases, with 15 bases between them. CDR1 is SGHTA and CDR2 is FQGTGA in the germline V gene. DNA of the CDR3: TGTGCCAGCAGCTTTAAGGTGTCAGGGGACTACAATGAGCAGTTCTTC. Translated: CASSFKVSGDYNEQFF. Variable domain in full (rest from reference TRBV7-3 and TRBJ2-1): GAGVSQTPSNKVTEKGKYVELRCDPISGHTALYWYRQSLGQGPEFLIYFQGTGAADDSGLPNDRFFAVRPEGSVSTLKIQRTERGDSAVYLCASSFKVSGDYNEQFFGPGTRLTVL.

Ten or more counts support this clonotype. This sequence joins TRBV2 and TRBJ1-6; D is unclear. Germline V gives CDR1 SNHLY, CDR2 FYNNEI. The CDR3 extends over 15 amino acids. Trimming took off 5 bases at V and 7 bases at J, with 15 bases between the two ends. DNA of the CDR3: TGTGCCAGCAGTTTCCACCGGGGTACGAATTCACCCCTCCACTTT. Amino acid sequence: CASSFHRGTNSPLHF.

This chain connects TRBV27 to TRBJ2-2; D perhaps matches TRBD2 (11 bases). The CDR3 extends over 18 amino acids. Germline V gene sequence: CDR1 MNHEY, CDR2 SMNVEV (reference sequence). The V end was cut by 5 bases, the J end by 1 base, with 20 bases between. The CDR3 coding sequence is TGTGCCAGCAGTACGGACAGGGGGACTAGCGGGAACACCGGGGAGCTGTTTTTT. It codes for CASSTDRGTSGNTGELFF.

This clonotype was observed a handful of times. The genes are TRBV9 and TRBJ1-2, with D unresolved. With 4 bases removed from V and 4 bases from J, the gap between germline ends came to 14 bases. The CDR3 has 14 amino acids. Germline assignment: CDR1 SGDLS and CDR2 YYNGEE. The CDR3: CASSPRTALYGYTF. CDR3 DNA: TGTGCCAGCAGCCCTCGTACTGCCCTCTATGGCTACACCTTC. The whole variable domain, filled in from reference TRBV9 and TRBJ1-2, reads DSGVTQTPKHLITATGQRVTLRCSPRSGDLSVYWYQQSLDQGLQFLIQYYNGEERAKGNILERFSAQQFPDLHSELNLSSLELGDSALYFCASSPRTALYGYTFGSGTRLTVV.

This clonotype showed up just a few times. The rearrangement uses TRBV5-4 and TRBJ2-2; the D gene is possibly TRBD2 (6 bases). Trimming stripped 1 base from V and 0 bases from J, with 10 bases between. This CDR3 contains 16 residues. Germline CDR1 SGHNT, CDR2 YYREEE (reference sequence). The CDR3 reads CASSLFRTTNTGELFF. CDR3 nucleotides: TGTGCCAGCAGCTTGTTCAGGACTACGAACACCGGGGAGCTGTTTTTT. The complete variable domain, with remaining parts taken from reference TRBV5-4 and TRBJ2-2, reads ETGVTQSPTHLIKTRGQQVTLRCSSQSGHNTVSWYQQALGQGPQFIFQYYREEENGRGNFPPRFSGLQFPNYSSELNVNALELDDSALYLCASSLFRTTNTGELFFGEGSRLTVL.

The V and J genes are TRBV7-8 and TRBJ1-3; D is undetermined. The germline V gene has CDR1 SGHVS and CDR2 FQNEAQ. CDR3 length: 15 amino acids. V was trimmed by 1 base and J by 4 bases, leaving 11 bases between them. The DNA for the CDR3 is TGTGCCAGCAGCTTAGGCCACGGGAAGGGAAACACCATATATTTT. This gives the protein CASSLGHGKGNTIYF. Using reference TRBV7-8 and TRBJ1-3 for the parts outside the CDR3, the full variable domain is GAGVSQSPRYKVAKRGQDVALRCDPISGHVSLFWYQQALGQGPEFLTYFQNEAQLDKSGLPSDRFFAERPEGSVSTLKIQRTQQEDSAVYLCASSLGHGKGNTIYFGEGSWLTVV.

This chain links TRBV19 with TRBJ1-3; D not resolved. The ends were cut back, 1 base at V and 0 bases at J, with 7 bases in the middle. This CDR3 has 15 amino acids. CDR1 and CDR2 (germline): LNHDA, SQIVND (reference sequence). Here the CDR3 reads CASSIVRNSGNTIYF. CDR3 bases: TGTGCCAGTAGTATAGTACGGAACTCTGGAAACACCATATATTTT. The entire variable domain, with the rest obtained from reference TRBV19 and TRBJ1-3, is as follows: DGGITQSPKYLFRKEGQNVTLSCEQNLNHDAMYWYRQDPGQGLRLIYYSQIVNDFQKGDIAEGYSVSREKKESFPLTVTSAQKNPTAFYLCASSIVRNSGNTIYFGEGSWLTVV.

At least ten counts were recorded for this clonotype. CDR3 region: CASSFLERQETQYF. In DNA, the CDR3 is TGTGCCAGCAGCTTTTTAGAACGTCAAGAGACCCAGTACTTC. The gene calls are TRBV27 and TRBJ2-5; no reliable D call. Germline CDR1 reads MNHEY; CDR2 reads SMNVEV (reference sequence). The CDR3 is 14 residues long. V gave up 6 bases and J gave up 2 bases, with 13 bases separating them.

This clonotype has just a few counts. This chain uses TRBV7-2 with TRBJ2-7; D unresolved. V gave up 4 bases and J gave up 6 bases, with 19 bases separating them. Germline CDR1 and CDR2: SGHTA and FQGNSA. The CDR3 contains 15 residues. Here the CDR3 reads CASSSLGSASAEQYF. CDR3 coding DNA: TGTGCCAGCAGCTCCCTCGGATCGGCCAGCGCCGAGCAGTACTTC.